The sequence of this T cell receptor beta chain was determined in a study of Graves' ophthalmopathy and Graves' hyperthyroidism (dated by TCRdb to about 2018). About the study as a whole: Peripheral blood was collected before any treatment was given, at the time of initial diagnosis. The study used signatures of the TCR beta repertoire to tell Graves' ophthalmopathy apart from Graves' hyperthyroidism and to predict which patients would progress to ophthalmopathy. In total, over 130 blood samples were TCR-sequenced: 43 ophthalmopathy, 75 hyperthyroidism and about 17 hyperthyroidism-to-ophthalmopathy patients. A discovery set of 90 to 100 patients (roughly 43 ophthalmopathy, just over 55 stable hyperthyroidism) was enrolled to explore V-J signatures distinguishing ophthalmopathy from hyperthyroidism. An independent validation cohort was composed of 18 hyperthyroidism patients and 17 patients who later progressed from hyperthyroidism to ophthalmopathy. In six or seven hyperthyroidism patients, the T-cell repertoires found in thyroid tissue were compared with those found in blood. Once sampling was done, hyperthyroidism patients were given methimazole at a starting dose of 30 mg daily, while ophthalmopathy patients were given high-dose intravenous methylprednisolone. The 100 or so discovery patients were randomly split 7:3 into training and test sets. The investigation overall reported the following: Among expanded thyroid clonotypes with frequency above 0.001, most also showed up in blood, which suggests that blood repertoires may reflect the thyroid immune response. Ophthalmopathy was separated from stable hyperthyroidism by the 13-signature model with 85% to 90% sensitivity and roughly 83% specificity in cross-validation and with 80%/75% in the test set. Sample size was not statistically predetermined, and group allocation was not concealed from the investigators. In validation, the model predicted ophthalmopathy progression with about 71% sensitivity and less than 80% specificity; some twelve predicted patients were CT-confirmed with GO in a median of approximately six months.

A patient counted as having stable hyperthyroidism if there was no progression to ophthalmopathy within 18 months of follow-up. Hyperthyroidism patients were newly diagnosed, with disease duration under 2 months, and aged 18 to 65 years. Patients with other autoimmune diseases, uncontrolled infections, pregnancy or lactation were excluded. Clinical symptoms, serum thyroxine, TRAb, thyroid ultrasound and orbital computed tomography formed the basis of the diagnosis. PBMCs were isolated from more than 8 ml of fresh peripheral blood by Ficoll-Paque density gradient centrifugation. Total RNA was extracted using Trizol reagent, and RNA quality was checked on an Agilent 2100 Bioanalyzer. TCR beta CDR3 regions were amplified from RNA transcripts for repertoire sequencing. A first-round RT-PCR used HTBI primers with the Qiagen OneStep RT-PCR kit, followed by a second-round multiplex PCR, size selection and purification. Libraries were sequenced on an Illumina HiSeq2000 using paired-end 100 bp reads. In the authors' own workflow: SOAPnuke was used to process the reads, throwing out any read that had adapters, had uncalled bases, had a mean Phred below 15, or lacked an exact constant-primer or identifier match. COPE v1.2.5 was used to merge the high-quality paired reads. Unique nucleotide sequences were defined as clonotypes and aligned to IMGT TRB V, D and J references using MiTCR v1.1. The analysis was limited to V-J combinations with a frequency above 0.0001, which together covered 99.2% of the repertoires. For each V-J combination, a TCR clonal expansion and chaos score was defined as the ratio of F50 clonal expansion to chaos observed in the TCRdist matrix. Features were reduced by Welch's t-statistics and random forest to more than 10 V-J combinations, which fed a naive Bayes classifier. The Morisita-Horn index was used to measure how similar the thyroid and blood repertoires were. TCRdb redid the processing of the public reads, applying fastp at Q25 and MiXCR, and retained in-frame beta chains. Identical CDR3 protein sequences are pooled into one entry, listed with their most common genes and DNA. TCRdb's processing, not the study's, gives the V and J calls here. The sample records about 620,000 distinct CDR3 sequences, 20% to 25% of which are singletons. The ten largest account for approximately 7.7% of the sample.

This clonotype was observed a few times. The target of this receptor is not known. No much larger clonotype is one base removed from it; base qualities were not supplied. Via the germline V gene, CDR1 is SNHLY and CDR2 FYNNEI. Clipping removes 10 bases from V and 10 bases from J, with 9 as the unmatched junction base count. From its cysteine to its phenylalanine, the CDR3 spans 14 amino acids. This entry keeps only the CDR3 DNA: 42 bases, framed from base 1. Sample: peripheral blood. This chain joins TRBV2 to TRBJ1-6; the central 11 bases match TRBD1. This clonotype was sampled from a woman under 30 with stable Graves' hyperthyroidism. Some clones in this sample may be carry-over from other donors' samples. Donor details come from another sample of the same person, matched by shared clones. The nucleotides read TGTGCCAACTCCTTGGACAGGGGGCAGTCACCCCTCCACTTT. The translation is CANSLDRGQSPLHF.